This TCR beta chain was found in a study of shared clonotypes between healthy human individuals. Across the study: Participating donors consisted of two women and a few men aged 18 to 49. Study-level results: Among a few donors, roughly 5% of naive CD4 clonotypes were found in common.

The study separated CD4+ cells into CD45RA+ naive and CD45RA-negative memory subsets. With regard to this clone: The antigen remains undetermined.

The germline CDR1 and CDR2 sequences are MNHEY and SMNVEV (reference sequence). Trimming took 4 bases from V and 7 from J; bases not matched to a gene: 11. The CDR3 sequence is 15 residues long. For every subset, genomic DNA was evenly distributed across several immunoSEQ plates. The method was immunoSEQ multiplex PCR; TCRdb's version includes in-frame clones alone and lacks a portion of them. This sample carries about 2.4 million clones, roughly 93% of them seen once, and the ten largest clones take more than 0.35%. The specimen sequenced was naive CD4+ T cells from PBMCs. Noted subset: CD45RA+ positively selected. The receptor comes from a man aged 18-30 years in good health. Some clones in this sample may be carry-over from other donors' samples. This sequence joins TRBV27 and TRBJ2-5, with TRBD2 identical over 8 bases. CDR3 bases: TGTGCCAGCAGTTACTCTAGCGGGCGGGCAGGGACCCAGTACTTC. Its translation: CASSYSSGRAGTQYF.